A single T cell receptor beta chain is shown here with its context. The target antigen is unknown. Compared with germline, one end of the junction differs, possibly owing to a read error. The authors ran the assay at deep level. Some clones are missing from TCRdb's copy, which holds only in-frame ones; the method was immunoSEQ multiplex PCR. The sample shows under 200,000 clones, approximately 92% of them seen only once. The sample originates from a study of shared clonotypes between healthy human individuals. Findings and caveats of the study: Among donors, the sharing of clonotypes was expected to be influenced by sequencing depth. Large depth notwithstanding, sorted-subset sequencing proved incomplete by rarefaction.

The study separated CD4+ cells into CD45RA+ naive and CD45RA-negative memory subsets. The V gene's germline CDR1 is ENHRY and CDR2 SYGVKD. The CDR3 length is 15 residues. Specimen: naive CD4+ T cells sorted from blood. Subset meaning: CD45RA+ positively selected. This sequence joins TRBV10-3 and TRBJ1-5; unclear D gene. The receptor was isolated from a woman in her twenties or thirties in good health. CDR3 amino acids: CASSYGRNRNQPQHF. CDR3 nucleotide sequence: TGTGCCAGCAGTTACGGCAGGAATCGCAATCAGCCCCAGCATTTT.